The 2 T cell receptor beta chains presented below share a single source sample, sequenced in a study of PD-1 blockade in classical Hodgkin lymphoma. Clones were sequenced by immunoSEQ multiplex PCR, and TCRdb holds only the in-frame ones, with some missing. In the table there are more than 45,000 clones, approximately 90% of which are singletons. All trial patients relapsed after autologous stem cell transplantation. The sequencing here drew on peripheral blood mononuclear cells (PBMCs), taken before the second cycle of nivolumab. The source of these receptors is a human donor with classical Hodgkin lymphoma.

The CDR3 is CSVVRTGRSYEQYF. CDR3 DNA: TGCAGCGTGGTTCGGACAGGCCGATCCTACGAGCAGTACTTC. The rearrangement uses TRBV29-1 and TRBJ2-7; 7 bases are a match to TRBD1. After removal of 6 bases from V and 1 base from J, the junction contained 9 bases not matched to a gene. The CDR3 covers 14 residues. Germline V lookup: CDR1 SQVTM, CDR2 ANQGSEA.

The rearrangement joins TRBV7-9 to TRBJ2-1; TRBD2 might be the D (5 bases). With 5 bases removed from V and 4 bases from J, the gap between germline ends came to 18 bases. Germline CDR1 and CDR2: SEHNR and FQNEAQ (reference sequence). The CDR3 is made up of 16 amino acids. The CDR3 region is CASSLVGLAKYNEQFF. CDR3 sequence (DNA): TGTGCCAGCAGCCTAGTAGGTCTAGCAAAGTACAATGAGCAGTTCTTC.